The TCR beta chain under discussion was sequenced for a study of control samples from healthy donors and cancer patients. V was shortened by 0 bases and J by 5 bases, with 11 bases between the two germline ends. CDR1 SGHRS and CDR2 YFSETQ come from the germline V gene. The CDR3 is made up of 14 amino acids. Assay used: immunoSEQ multiplex PCR; TCRdb lists only in-frame clones, some missing. There are 150,000 to 160,000 clones in the sample; 93% occur only once, and 2% to 2.5% lies in the top ten. The J gene is TRBJ2-5, the V gene TRBV5-1; D is uncertain. Sequencing was performed on blood. This receptor was taken from a man aged 45-65 years in good health. The CDR3, as DNA: TGCGCCAGCAGCTTGGAGCCAGGAATGGAGACCCAGTACTTC. It is translated as CASSLEPGMETQYF. Combining the CDR3 with reference TRBV5-1 and TRBJ2-5 gives the whole variable domain KAGVTQTPRYLIKTRGQQVTLSCSPISGHRSVSWYQQTPGQGLQFLFEYFSETQRNKGNFPGRFSGRQFSNSRSEMNVSTLELGDSALYLCASSLEPGMETQYFGPGTRLLVL.